These 4 T cell receptor beta chains were sequenced from one sample in a study of regulatory T cells in long-lasting Graves disease. Time point given: persistent/refractory GD, antithyroid drugs over 5 years with positive TRAb. PBMCs provided the RNA from which the TCR library was made. Arm-PCR with iRepertoire HTBI primers amplified the CDR3 regions for these TCR beta libraries. TCRdb redid the calling of the multiplex PCR reads with MiXCR, one entry per CDR3 protein. The table shows 500,000 to 700,000 distinct CDR3 sequences, with about 30% occurring only once. The sample here was peripheral blood mononuclear cells (PBMCs), taken when the disease was refractory, from a patient treated with antithyroid drugs. The receptors originated from a female donor with Graves disease.

On this clonotype: Since a much larger clone is just one base distant, this may be a read error. The CDR3 does not close with the conserved phenylalanine or tryptophan, likely indicating a read error. The rearrangement joins TRBV20-1 to TRBJ2-5, with 10 nucleotides matching TRBD2. Germline-derived CDR1 and CDR2 are DFQATT and SNEGSKA (reference sequence). V lost 0 bases, J lost 1 base, and 2 bases stayed unmatched. The CDR3 consists of 15 residues. The CDR3 nucleotides are TGCAGTGCTAGAGACGGACTAGCGGTCCAAGAGACCCAGTACTCC. Protein product: CSARDGLAVQETQYS.

This clonotype was seen more than once but under ten times. This chain uses TRBV20-1 with TRBJ2-7; D may be TRBD2 (7 bases). The length of the CDR3 is 15 residues. Trimming took 3 bases from V and 3 from J, leaving 18 bases between them. CDR1 is DFQATT and CDR2 is SNEGSKA in the germline V gene (reference sequence). The CDR3 region is CSARGLGGAGYEQYF. CDR3 DNA sequence: TGCAGTGCTAGGGGACTTGGGGGGGCTGGCTACGAGCAGTACTTC.

This chain uses TRBV15 with TRBJ1-3; 8 bases match TRBD1. The CDR3 has 17 amino acids. Trimming removed 1 base from V and 1 base from J; junction bases left unmatched: 6. Germline V CDR1 and CDR2: LNHNV, YYDKDF (reference sequence). CDR3 region: CATSRGTGRPSGNTIYF. CDR3 DNA sequence: TGTGCCACCAGCAGAGGGACAGGGCGACCTTCTGGAAACACCATATATTTT.

V gene TRBV6-2 or TRBV6-3 combines with J gene TRBJ1-1; D might be TRBD1 (6 bases). Trimming removed 4 bases at V and 1 base at J, with 13 bases between. The CDR3 consists of 15 residues. Germline CDR1 MNHEY, CDR2 SVGEGT. The CDR3 here is CASSFLLTGNTEAFF. The CDR3 nucleotides are TGTGCCAGCAGTTTCTTACTGACAGGGAACACTGAAGCTTTCTTT.